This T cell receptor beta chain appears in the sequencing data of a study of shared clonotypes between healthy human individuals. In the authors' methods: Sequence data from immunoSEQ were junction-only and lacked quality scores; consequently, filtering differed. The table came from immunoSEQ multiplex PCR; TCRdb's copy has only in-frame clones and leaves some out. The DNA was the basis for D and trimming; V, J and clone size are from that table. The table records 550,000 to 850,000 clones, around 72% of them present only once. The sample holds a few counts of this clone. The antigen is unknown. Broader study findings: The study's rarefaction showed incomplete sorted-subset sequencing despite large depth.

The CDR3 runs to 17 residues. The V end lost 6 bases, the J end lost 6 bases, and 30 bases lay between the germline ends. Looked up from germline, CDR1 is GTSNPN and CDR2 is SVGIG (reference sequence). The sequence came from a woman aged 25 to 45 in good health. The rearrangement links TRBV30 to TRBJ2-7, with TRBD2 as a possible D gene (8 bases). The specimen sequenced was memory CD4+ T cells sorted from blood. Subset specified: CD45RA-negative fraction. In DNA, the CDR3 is TGTGCCTGCTACAAAAAGGGGGCTAGCGGGCCGAGGGGCGAGCAGTACTTC. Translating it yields CACYKKGASGPRGEQYF. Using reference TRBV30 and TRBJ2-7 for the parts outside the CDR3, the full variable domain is SQTIHQWPATLVQPVGSPLSLECTVEGTSNPNLYWYRQAAGRGLQLLFYSVGIGQISSEVPQNLSASRPQDRQFILSSKKLLLSDSGFYLCACYKKGASGPRGEQYFGPGTRLTVT.